Described below is a single T cell receptor beta chain sequence and its context. The data are from a study of T cell responses to AZD1222 COVID-19 vaccine. The table came from immunoSEQ multiplex PCR; TCRdb's copy has only in-frame clones and leaves some out. The table records around 150,000 clones, roughly nine tenths of them present only once. The germline V gene has CDR1 SGHRS and CDR2 YFSETQ. The CDR3 length is 15 residues. The V end lost 1 base, the J end lost 1 base, and 11 bases lay between the germline ends. V is TRBV5-1 and J is TRBJ1-1; the D gene is possibly TRBD1 (6 bases). The clonotype originates from an adult who received the AZD1222 COVID-19 vaccine. The input for sequencing was peripheral blood, taken 28 days after the second AZD1222 dose. This CDR3 is CASSLNLGQNTEAFF. Here the CDR3 DNA reads TGCGCCAGCAGCTTGAATTTGGGACAGAACACTGAAGCTTTCTTT.